The source of this T cell receptor (beta chain) is a study of T cell clonality in common variable immunodeficiency. The study, taken as a whole, reports: CVID subjects shared fewer TCRbeta clones than healthy controls did. Common variable immunodeficiency TCR beta sequences reportedly had fewer deletions and N-nucleotide insertions.

Blood samples were heparinized, about 4.5 to 9 ml per donor. The CDR3 runs 14 residues. Trimming pared 4 bases from V and 2 bases from J, leaving 14 bases between. From germline, CDR1 is SQVTM and CDR2 ANQGSEA. This clone was detected many times. No antigen is known for it. From the germline J gene comes the end of the CDR3, since the read stops 3 residues before it. Using immunoSEQ multiplex PCR, the repertoire was profiled, and TCRdb retains in-frame clones only, with some absent. Listed for the sample are around 3,700 clones, none seen a single time. The sequence came from a human donor with common variable immunodeficiency. Sequencing used peripheral blood mononuclear cells. The rearrangement links TRBV29-1 to TRBJ1-1; possibly TRBD1 for D (5 bases). The sequenced CDR3 bases are TGCAGCGTTGTACAAGACAGAAAAAACACTGAA. This gives the protein CSVVQDRKNTE. The whole CDR3 protein reads CSVVQDRKNTEAFF.